A single sample gave rise to the 2 T cell receptor beta chains below, sequenced in a study of cytomegalovirus exposure and HLA in healthy donors. Sequencing used immunoSEQ multiplex PCR; TCRdb keeps in-frame clones, though not all of them. This sample has approximately 180,000 clones, with about 89% found just once. What was sequenced was PBMCs. These receptors were taken from a young man in good health and CMV-seropositive.

J is TRBJ2-7 and V is TRBV7-6; TRBD2 agrees at 7 bases. Germline CDR1 reads SGHVS; CDR2 reads FNYEAQ. V lost 4 bases and J lost 0; bases outside the gene matches: 3. The CDR3 is 14 amino acids. CDR3 protein: CASSSSGSSYEQYF. The CDR3 bases are TGTGCCAGCAGCTCTAGCGGAAGCTCCTACGAGCAGTACTTC.

The chain links TRBV5-8 to TRBJ2-3; possibly TRBD2 for D (7 bases). Germline CDR1 and CDR2: SGHTS and YDEGEE. V was trimmed by 3 bases and J by 2 bases, leaving 10 bases between them. CDR3 size: 14 residues. The CDR3 DNA follows: TGTGCCAGCAGCTGGGGGGGCGTCACAGATACGCAGTATTTT. This codes for CASSWGGVTDTQYF.